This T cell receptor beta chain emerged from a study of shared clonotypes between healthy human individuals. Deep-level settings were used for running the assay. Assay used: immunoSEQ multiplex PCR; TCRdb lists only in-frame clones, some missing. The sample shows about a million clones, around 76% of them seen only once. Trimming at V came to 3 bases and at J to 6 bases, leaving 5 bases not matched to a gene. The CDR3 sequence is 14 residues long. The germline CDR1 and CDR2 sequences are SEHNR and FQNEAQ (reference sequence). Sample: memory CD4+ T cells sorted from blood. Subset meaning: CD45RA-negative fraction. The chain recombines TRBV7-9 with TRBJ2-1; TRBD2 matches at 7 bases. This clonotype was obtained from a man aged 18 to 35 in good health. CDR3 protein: CASSFGTMLNEQFF. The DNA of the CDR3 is TGTGCCAGCAGCTTCGGGACTATGCTCAATGAGCAGTTCTTC.